This T cell receptor (beta chain) is drawn from a study of blood T cell repertoires in COVID-19 (dated by TCRdb to 2020 to 2021). About the study as a whole: Collaborator samples came from the United States, Italy and Spain and covered acute and convalescent phases of COVID-19. The dataset comprised deeply sampled blood TCRbeta repertoires from subjects exposed to, actively infected with, or recovered from COVID-19. The repertoires were made available in a free public database intended to serve as a resource for research on the immune response to SARS-CoV-2. Samples came from the ongoing ImmuneRACE study (first 160 participants) plus 1,254 subjects from 6 global collaborators. The sample metadata nearly always contained a de-identified subject ID, COVID-19 status, age in years and sex. The material from the prospective study consisted of cDNA or gDNA derived from T cells, B-cell-depleted T cells, or PBMCs. Where available, HLA class I and class II types were obtained from metadata supplied by the sample provider rather than from assay-based typing.

Another Seattle source contributed samples from volunteer blood donors who had recovered from COVID-19. Collaborating institutions collected whole blood in K2EDTA tubes following their own protocols. For TCRbeta analysis, collaborators shipped samples as frozen whole blood, isolated PBMCs, or DNA extracted from either of those sample types. The CDR3 sequence holds 14 residues, the cysteine and phenylalanine included. The sequence is cut down to CDR3 DNA, 42 bases in frame from base 1. The V and J ends are trimmed by 2 bases and 4 bases, leaving 11 bases between them. CDR1 and CDR2 are drawn from the germline V gene (reference sequence): PRHDT, FYEKMQ. TCRbeta CDR3 regions were amplified from genomic DNA using the immunoSEQ Assay, a bias-controlled multiplex PCR. The paper's data handling went like this. Within the assay, amplification of reference gene primers was used to estimate how many nucleated cells each sample contained. To quantify the absolute abundance of each unique TCRbeta CDR3 rearrangement, sequence reads were collapsed and filtered. For each sample, productive Simpson clonality was calculated as the square root of Simpson's diversity index over productive rearrangements. TCRdb stores this immuneACCESS table with in-frame sequences only. Part of the clones is absent; in the studies checked, under half of the shortfall reflects unresolved V genes, and no reason is known for the rest. That table gives V, J and clone size, and the DNA gave D and trimming. This sample has over 120,000 clones in its table, and around 87% of those were observed once. Of the sample, roughly 37% is held by the ten largest clones.

Paper-wide results and their limitations: Clinical and demographic metadata were provided uncurated, with the amount varying by source and participant.

This clone was counted once. Its antigen is unknown. Base quality data are lacking; no much larger clone is found one base away. The chain is assembled from TRBV13 and TRBJ1-2; a confident D gene designation cannot be given. Sequenced: peripheral blood. This receptor was taken from a man in his fifties who had recovered from COVID-19. CDR3 protein: CASSLPGRGYGYTF. The DNA reads as follows: TGTGCCAGCAGCTTACCGGGAAGAGGCTATGGCTACACCTTC.